These T cell receptor beta chains were read from a single sample in a study of shared T cell receptors in the human thymus. Some clones are missing from TCRdb's copy, which holds only in-frame ones; the method was immunoSEQ multiplex PCR. The sample lists about 660,000 clones, approximately 89% seen once, with 0.0094% in the top ten. The same data also contributed to another study, on human thymus T cells.

The material sequenced was thymocytes. The receptors were sampled from a boy under two years old with a congenital heart defect. CDR3s include the opening cysteine and the closing phenylalanine or tryptophan. D genes are given only for firm matches. Clone size is shown for a subset of rows, as once, few, many or a class of expanded clone.

abundance,v_gene,j_gene,d_gene,CDR3nt,CDR3aa
.,TRBV11-1,TRBJ1-3,TRBD1,TGTGCCAGCAGCTTTCTTCCGGGACAGGGGAGAGGAAACACCATATATTTT,CASSFLPGQGRGNTIYF
.,TRBV18,TRBJ2-5,.,TGTGCCAGCTCACGTGACAGGCAAGAGACCCAGTACTTC,CASSRDRQETQYF
.,TRBV7-9,TRBJ2-3,TRBD2,TGTGCCAGCAGCTTAGGCGCGGGAGAGGGAGATACGCAGTATTTT,CASSLGAGEGDTQYF
once,TRBV27,TRBJ2-7,.,TGTGCCAGCAGTTTAGACAGGACCTACGAGCAGTACTTC,CASSLDRTYEQYF
.,TRBV5-1,TRBJ2-5,.,TGCGCCAGCAGCCAAAGACATCTCCAAGAGACCCAGTACTTC,CASSQRHLQETQYF
.,TRBV4-1,TRBJ1-2,.,TGCGCCAGCAGCCAAGATATGACAAGGGGTGATGGCTACACCTTC,CASSQDMTRGDGYTF
.,TRBV27,TRBJ1-5,TRBD1,TGTGCCAGCAGTTTACAACCAGGGGGCGCGGGCGATCAGCCCCAGCATTTT,CASSLQPGGAGDQPQHF
.,TRBV7-9,TRBJ1-2,.,TGTGCCAGCAGCCAAGAGGTTCCGGGTGTCTATGGCTACACCTTC,CASSQEVPGVYGYTF
.,TRBV6-1,TRBJ2-5,.,TGTGCCAGCACCCCGGGACAACAAGAGACCCAGTACTTC,CASTPGQQETQYF
few,TRBV10-3,TRBJ2-7,TRBD2,TGTGCCACCCAAACGGGGACTAGCGTCCCCGAGCAGTACTTC,CATQTGTSVPEQYF
.,TRBV9,TRBJ1-1,TRBD1,TGTGCCAGCAGCGTACTCCGGGACAGGGAGTACTCCACTGAAGCTTTCTTT,CASSVLRDREYSTEAFF
once,TRBV6-5,TRBJ1-2,TRBD1,TGTGCCAGCAGTCACAGGGGGCTAATCGATGGCTACACCTTC,CASSHRGLIDGYTF
.,TRBV4-2,TRBJ1-1,TRBD1,TGTGCCAGCAGCCAAGATCCTGTTTCGGACAGGGTTATTTGTGAAGCTTTCTTT,CASSQDPVSDRVICEAFF
.,TRBV14,TRBJ1-2,TRBD1,TGTGCCAGCAGCCCGGGAGGGACAGTCGGCTACACCTTC,CASSPGGTVGYTF
.,TRBV9,TRBJ1-4,TRBD1,TGTGCCAGCAGCGTGGGACAGAGGACGGGAAGTGAAAAACTGTTTTTT,CASSVGQRTGSEKLFF
.,TRBV7-3,TRBJ2-3,.,TGTGCCAGCAGCTTAACTGTAGCGGATACGCAGTATTTT,CASSLTVADTQYF
.,TRBV14,TRBJ2-5,.,TGTGCCAGCAGCCAAGTAGCTGGAACAGAGACCCAGTACTTC,CASSQVAGTETQYF
.,TRBV5-1,TRBJ1-2,TRBD1,TGCGCCAGCAGCTCAGCCCGAAGGACAGGCCCTTATGGCTACACCTTC,CASSSARRTGPYGYTF
.,TRBV15,TRBJ1-1,.,TGTGCCACCAGCAGCTTCTCGGGGACTGAAGCTTTCTTT,CATSSFSGTEAFF
.,TRBV29-1,TRBJ2-7,TRBD2,TGCAGCGTTGGGGAGGGAGTCTACGAGCAGTACTTC,CSVGEGVYEQYF
.,TRBV7-2,TRBJ2-2,.,TGTGCCAGCAGCTCCAAGGGGTCGGGGGAGCTGTTTTTT,CASSSKGSGELFF
.,TRBV25-1,TRBJ1-2,TRBD1,TGTGCCAGCAGGGGCCCGGACAGGGGGGGCTACACCTTC,CASRGPDRGGYTF
.,TRBV5-6,TRBJ2-7,TRBD1,TGTGCCAGCAGCTTGGCCGGCAGGGGGCCCGTCTACGAGCAGTACTTC,CASSLAGRGPVYEQYF
.,TRBV19,TRBJ2-7,.,TGTGCCAGTAGTCCGGCCAGGCAGGGTGGGTACGAGCAGTACTTC,CASSPARQGGYEQYF
once,TRBV4-3,TRBJ2-5,TRBD1,TGCGCCAGCAGTTTTGGGACAGGGGGACCGGAAGGTGAGACCCAGTACTTC,CASSFGTGGPEGETQYF
.,TRBV11-2,TRBJ1-2,.,TGTGCCAGCAGCCAGAACTATGGCTACACCTTC,CASSQNYGYTF
.,TRBV30,TRBJ1-5,.,TGTGCCTGGAGTGCCCAGGGTATTAGCAATCAGCCCCAGCATTTT,CAWSAQGISNQPQHF
.,TRBV14,TRBJ2-1,.,TGTGCCAGCAGCCAAGGAGATCCGAAGAATACGAATGAGCAGTTCTTC,CASSQGDPKNTNEQFF
.,TRBV2,TRBJ2-7,.,TGTGCCAGCAGTGAAAGGAGGGCCTCCTACGAGCAGTACTTC,CASSERRASYEQYF
.,TRBV4-3,TRBJ2-3,TRBD2,TGCGCCAGCAGCCAAGAGGGGCTAGCGGAGAGCACAGATACGCAGTATTTT,CASSQEGLAESTDTQYF
.,TRBV6-4,TRBJ2-7,TRBD2,TGTGCCAGCAGTCCCCCCAGCGGGAGACTCTACGAGCAGTACTTC,CASSPPSGRLYEQYF
.,TRBV28,TRBJ2-3,.,TGTGCCAGCAGCACTTACCGGGACACAGACACAGATACGCAGTATTTT,CASSTYRDTDTDTQYF
.,TRBV28,TRBJ1-5,TRBD1,TGTGCCAGCAGTCCAATCCCCACAGGGGAGGTCATTGGCAATCAGCCCCAGCATTTT,CASSPIPTGEVIGNQPQHF
.,TRBV28,TRBJ1-5,TRBD1,TGTGCCAGCACTCGGACAGGTCGGAGCAATCAGCCCCAGCATTTT,CASTRTGRSNQPQHF
.,TRBV5-1,TRBJ1-3,.,TGCGCCAGCAGCTTGGCCGCGAACTCTGGAAACACCATATATTTT,CASSLAANSGNTIYF
.,TRBV7-9,TRBJ2-3,TRBD1,TGTGCCAGCAGCTTAGAGGGCAGGGGGATCGATACGCAGTATTTT,CASSLEGRGIDTQYF
.,TRBV4-3,TRBJ2-3,TRBD2,TGCGCCAGCAGCCAAGCGAGGACTAGCGGGGGAGGGACCTCTAGCACAGATACGCAGTATTTT,CASSQARTSGGGTSSTDTQYF
once,TRBV30,TRBJ2-7,.,TGTGCCTTTGACAAGGAGGTAGCCGAGCAGTACTTC,CAFDKEVAEQYF
.,TRBV5-4,TRBJ1-6,.,TGTGCCAGCAGCTTGTCCCCAGCGGAGGGATCACCCCTCCACTTT,CASSLSPAEGSPLHF
.,TRBV18,TRBJ1-2,.,TGTGCCAGCTCATCCGCAGGGAGGAGTAGTGGCTACACCTTC,CASSSAGRSSGYTF
.,TRBV7-9,TRBJ2-5,.,TGTGCCAGCAAAGGGACACCCAAACAAGAGACCCAGTACTTC,CASKGTPKQETQYF
.,TRBV6-1,TRBJ2-5,.,TGTGCCAGCAGTGAAGTGACTTCACAAGAGTTAGAGACCCAGTACTTC,CASSEVTSQELETQYF
.,TRBV7-2,TRBJ1-2,.,TGTGCCAGCAGCTTACCGGCGGAGAACTATGGCTACACCTTC,CASSLPAENYGYTF
.,TRBV14,TRBJ2-6,.,TGTGCCAGCAGCCAGCCCCCACCGGGGTCTGGGGCCAACGTCCTGACTTTC,CASSQPPPGSGANVLTF
.,TRBV4-3,TRBJ2-1,.,TGCGCCAGCAGCCAAGTACTATACAATGAGCAGTTCTTC,CASSQVLYNEQFF
once,TRBV28,TRBJ2-5,.,TGTGCCAGCAGGAAGTCACAGCAAGAGACCCAGTACTTC,CASRKSQQETQYF